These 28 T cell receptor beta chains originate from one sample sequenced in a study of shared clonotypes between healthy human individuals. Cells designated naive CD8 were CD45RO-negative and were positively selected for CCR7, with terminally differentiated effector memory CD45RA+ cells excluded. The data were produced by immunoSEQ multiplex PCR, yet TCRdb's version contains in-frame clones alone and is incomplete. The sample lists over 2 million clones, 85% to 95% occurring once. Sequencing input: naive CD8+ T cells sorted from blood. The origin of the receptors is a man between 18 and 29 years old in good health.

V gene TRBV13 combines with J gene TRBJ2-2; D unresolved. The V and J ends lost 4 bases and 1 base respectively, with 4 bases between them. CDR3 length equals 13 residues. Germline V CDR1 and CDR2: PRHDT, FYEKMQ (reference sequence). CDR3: CASSYWNTGELFF. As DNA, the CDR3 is TGTGCCAGCAGCTACTGGAACACCGGGGAGCTGTTTTTT.

The CDR3 loop reads CASTGMEAYYEQYF. The CDR3, as DNA: TGTGCCAGTACAGGGATGGAGGCTTACTACGAGCAGTACTTC. The chain couples TRBV6-1 to TRBJ2-7; the D gene is possibly TRBD1 (6 bases). Trimming shortened V by 9 bases and J by 3 bases, and 18 bases separated the two germline ends. This CDR3 is built from 14 residues. Germline lookup yields CDR1 MNHNS and CDR2 SASEGT.

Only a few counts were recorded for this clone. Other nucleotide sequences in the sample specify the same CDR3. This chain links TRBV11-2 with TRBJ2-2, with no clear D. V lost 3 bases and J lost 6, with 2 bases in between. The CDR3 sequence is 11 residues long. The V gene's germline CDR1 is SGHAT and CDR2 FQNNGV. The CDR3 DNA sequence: TGTGCCAGCAGCTTGCCCGGGGAGCTGTTTTTT. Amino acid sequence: CASSLPGELFF. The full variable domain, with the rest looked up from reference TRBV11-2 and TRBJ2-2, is EAGVAQSPRYKIIEKRQSVAFWCNPISGHATLYWYQQILGQGPKLLIQFQNNGVVDDSQLPKDRFSAERLKGVDSTLKIQPAKLEDSAVYLCASSLPGELFFGEGSRLTVL.

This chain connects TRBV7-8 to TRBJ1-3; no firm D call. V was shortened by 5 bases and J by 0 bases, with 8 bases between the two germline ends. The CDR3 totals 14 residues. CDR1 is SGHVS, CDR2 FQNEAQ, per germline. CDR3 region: CASSLGSSGNTIYF. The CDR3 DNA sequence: TGTGCCAGCAGCCTGGGGAGCTCTGGAAACACCATATATTTT.

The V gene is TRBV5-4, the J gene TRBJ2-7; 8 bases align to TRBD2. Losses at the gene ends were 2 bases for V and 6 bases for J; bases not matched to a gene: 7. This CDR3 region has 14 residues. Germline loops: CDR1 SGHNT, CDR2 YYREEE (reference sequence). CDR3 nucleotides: TGTGCCAGCAGCTTAACGGGAGGGATCCCCGAGCAGTACTTC. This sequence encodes CASSLTGGIPEQYF.

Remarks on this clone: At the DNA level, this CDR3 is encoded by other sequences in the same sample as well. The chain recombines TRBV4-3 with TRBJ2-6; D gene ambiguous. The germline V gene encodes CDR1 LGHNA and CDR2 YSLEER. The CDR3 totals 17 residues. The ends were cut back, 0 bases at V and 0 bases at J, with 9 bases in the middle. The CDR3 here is CASSQDRIISGANVLTF. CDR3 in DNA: TGCGCCAGCAGCCAAGATCGGATCATCTCTGGGGCCAACGTCCTGACTTTC.

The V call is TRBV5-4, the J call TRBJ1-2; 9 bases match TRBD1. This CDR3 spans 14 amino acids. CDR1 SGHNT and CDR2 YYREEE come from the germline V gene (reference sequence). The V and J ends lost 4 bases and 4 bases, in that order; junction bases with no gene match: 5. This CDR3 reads CASSQDRGSYGYTF. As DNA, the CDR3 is TGTGCCAGCAGCCAGGACAGGGGATCCTATGGCTACACCTTC.

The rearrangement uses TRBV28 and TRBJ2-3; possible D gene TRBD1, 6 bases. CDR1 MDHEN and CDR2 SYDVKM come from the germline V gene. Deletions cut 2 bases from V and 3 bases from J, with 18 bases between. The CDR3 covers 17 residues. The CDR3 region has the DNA TGTGCCAGCAGTTTAGTCCCCGGACAGACCCTTACAGATACGCAGTATTTT. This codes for CASSLVPGQTLTDTQYF.

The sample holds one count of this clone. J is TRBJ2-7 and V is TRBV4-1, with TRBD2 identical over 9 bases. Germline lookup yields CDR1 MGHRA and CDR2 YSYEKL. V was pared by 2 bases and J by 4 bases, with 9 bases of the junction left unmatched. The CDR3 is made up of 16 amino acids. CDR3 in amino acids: CASSQLVSGSGYEQYF. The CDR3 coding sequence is TGCGCCAGCAGCCAACTGGTTAGCGGGAGTGGGTACGAGCAGTACTTC.

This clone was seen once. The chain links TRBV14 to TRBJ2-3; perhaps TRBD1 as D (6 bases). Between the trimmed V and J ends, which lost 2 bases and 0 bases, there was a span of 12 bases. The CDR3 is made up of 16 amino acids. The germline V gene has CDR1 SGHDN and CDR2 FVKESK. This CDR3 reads CASSQPGTPSTDTQYF. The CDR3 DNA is TGTGCCAGCAGCCAACCCGGGACACCTAGCACAGATACGCAGTATTTT.

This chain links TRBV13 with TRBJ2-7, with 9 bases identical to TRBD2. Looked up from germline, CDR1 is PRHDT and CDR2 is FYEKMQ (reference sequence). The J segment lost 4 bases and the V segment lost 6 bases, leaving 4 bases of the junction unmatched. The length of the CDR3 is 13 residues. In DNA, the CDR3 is TGTGCCAGCAGTCCTAGCGGGAAGTACGAGCAGTACTTC. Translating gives CASSPSGKYEQYF.

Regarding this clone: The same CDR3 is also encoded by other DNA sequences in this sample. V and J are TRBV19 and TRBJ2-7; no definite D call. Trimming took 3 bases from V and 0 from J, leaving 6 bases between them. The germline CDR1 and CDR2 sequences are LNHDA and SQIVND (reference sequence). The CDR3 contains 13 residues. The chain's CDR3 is CASSMAGSYEQYF. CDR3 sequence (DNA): TGTGCCAGTAGTATGGCCGGCTCCTACGAGCAGTACTTC.

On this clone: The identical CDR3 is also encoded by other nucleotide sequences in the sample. CDR3 residues: CAWSVGVGYEQYF. CDR3 coding DNA: TGTGCCTGGAGTGTAGGTGTAGGCTACGAGCAGTACTTC. The V gene is TRBV30, the J gene TRBJ2-7; no clear D. Germline CDR1 reads GTSNPN; CDR2 reads SVGIG (reference sequence). Trimming cost V 0 bases and J 3 bases, with 9 bases left between them. CDR3 size: 13 residues.

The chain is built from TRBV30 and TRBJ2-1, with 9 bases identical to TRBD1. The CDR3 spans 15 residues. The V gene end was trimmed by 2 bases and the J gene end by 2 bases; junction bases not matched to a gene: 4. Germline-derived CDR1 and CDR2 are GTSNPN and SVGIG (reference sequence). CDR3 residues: CAWSYGQGPYNEQFF. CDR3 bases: TGTGCCTGGAGTTACGGACAGGGGCCCTACAATGAGCAGTTCTTC.

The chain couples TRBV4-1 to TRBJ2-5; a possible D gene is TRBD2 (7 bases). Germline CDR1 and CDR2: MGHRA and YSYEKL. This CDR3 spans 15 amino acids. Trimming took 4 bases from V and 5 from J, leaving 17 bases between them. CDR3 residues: CASSPVAGAGETQYF. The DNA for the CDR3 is TGCGCCAGCAGCCCGGTGGCGGGGGCGGGGGAGACCCAGTACTTC.

The CDR3 here is CSVEVAWSNWDSSYEQYF. The CDR3 DNA reads TGCAGCGTTGAAGTGGCGTGGTCTAATTGGGACAGCTCCTACGAGCAGTACTTC. The genes are TRBV29-1 and TRBJ2-7; 7 bases fit TRBD1. Germline assignment: CDR1 SQVTM and CDR2 ANQGSEA. CDR3 length: 18 residues. With V trimmed by 1 base and J by 0 bases, 15 bases remained unmatched.

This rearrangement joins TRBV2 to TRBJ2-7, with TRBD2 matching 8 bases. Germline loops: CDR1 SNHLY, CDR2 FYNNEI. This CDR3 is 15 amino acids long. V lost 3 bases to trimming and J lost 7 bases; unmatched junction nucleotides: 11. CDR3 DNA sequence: TGTGCCAGCAGTGAGACTAGCGCGCTACGTTTGGAGCAGTACTTC. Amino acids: CASSETSALRLEQYF.

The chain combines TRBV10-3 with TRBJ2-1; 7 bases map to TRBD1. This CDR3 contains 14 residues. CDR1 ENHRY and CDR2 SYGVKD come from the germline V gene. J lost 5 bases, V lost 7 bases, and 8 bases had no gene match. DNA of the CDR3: TGTGCCATCAAAGGGACAGACTCTCACAATGAGCAGTTCTTC. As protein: CAIKGTDSHNEQFF.

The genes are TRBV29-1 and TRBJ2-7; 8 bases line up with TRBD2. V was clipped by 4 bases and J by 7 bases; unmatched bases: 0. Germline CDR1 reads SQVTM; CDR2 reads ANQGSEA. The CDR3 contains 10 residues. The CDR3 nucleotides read TGCAGCGTTGGCGGGAGGGAGCAGTACTTC. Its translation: CSVGGREQYF.

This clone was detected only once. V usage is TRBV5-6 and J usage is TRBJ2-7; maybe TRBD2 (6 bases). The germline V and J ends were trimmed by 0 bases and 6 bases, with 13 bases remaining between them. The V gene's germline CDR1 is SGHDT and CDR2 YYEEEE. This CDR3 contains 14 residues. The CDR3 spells CASSLGLLAVEQYF. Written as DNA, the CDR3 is TGTGCCAGCAGCTTGGGTCTACTAGCAGTCGAGCAGTACTTC.

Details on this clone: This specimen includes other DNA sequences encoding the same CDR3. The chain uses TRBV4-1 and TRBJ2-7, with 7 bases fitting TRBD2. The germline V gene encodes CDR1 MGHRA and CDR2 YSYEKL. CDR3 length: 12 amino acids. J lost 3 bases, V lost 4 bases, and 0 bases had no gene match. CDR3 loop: CASSPGGYEQYF. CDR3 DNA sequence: TGCGCCAGCAGCCCGGGGGGCTACGAGCAGTACTTC.

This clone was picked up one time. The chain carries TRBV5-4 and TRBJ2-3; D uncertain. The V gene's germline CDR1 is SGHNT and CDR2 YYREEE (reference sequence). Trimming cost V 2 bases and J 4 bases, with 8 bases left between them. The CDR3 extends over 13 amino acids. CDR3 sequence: CASSFLVADTQYF. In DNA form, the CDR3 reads TGTGCCAGCAGCTTCTTGGTGGCAGATACGCAGTATTTT.

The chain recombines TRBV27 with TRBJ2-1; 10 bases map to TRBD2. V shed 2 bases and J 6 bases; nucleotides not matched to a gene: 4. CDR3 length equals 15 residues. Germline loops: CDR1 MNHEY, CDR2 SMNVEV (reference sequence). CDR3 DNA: TGTGCCAGCAGTTTAAACCCTAGCGGGAGCAATGAGCAGTTCTTC. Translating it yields CASSLNPSGSNEQFF.

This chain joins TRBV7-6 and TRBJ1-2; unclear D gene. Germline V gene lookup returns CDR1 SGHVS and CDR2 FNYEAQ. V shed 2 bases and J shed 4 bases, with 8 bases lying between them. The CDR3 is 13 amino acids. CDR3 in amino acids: CASSLTELYGYTF. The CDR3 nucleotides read TGTGCCAGCAGCTTAACGGAGCTCTATGGCTACACCTTC.

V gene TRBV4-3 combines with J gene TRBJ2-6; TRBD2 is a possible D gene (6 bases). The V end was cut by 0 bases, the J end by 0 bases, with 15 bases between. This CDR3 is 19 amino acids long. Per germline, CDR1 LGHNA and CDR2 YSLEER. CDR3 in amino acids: CASSQDLSGLTSGANVLTF. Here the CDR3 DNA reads TGCGCCAGCAGCCAAGATCTTTCGGGACTCACCTCTGGGGCCAACGTCCTGACTTTC.

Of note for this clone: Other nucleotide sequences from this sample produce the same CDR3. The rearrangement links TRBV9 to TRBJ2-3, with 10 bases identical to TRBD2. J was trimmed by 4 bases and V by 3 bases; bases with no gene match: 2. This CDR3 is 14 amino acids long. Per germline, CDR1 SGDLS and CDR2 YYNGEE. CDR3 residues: CASSEAGGADTQYF. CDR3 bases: TGTGCCAGCAGCGAAGCGGGGGGGGCAGATACGCAGTATTTT.

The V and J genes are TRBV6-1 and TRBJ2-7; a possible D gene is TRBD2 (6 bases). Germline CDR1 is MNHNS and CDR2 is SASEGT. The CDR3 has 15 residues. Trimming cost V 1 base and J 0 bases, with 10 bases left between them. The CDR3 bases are TGTGCCAGCAGTGAAGTGTGGGGAGGCTCCTACGAGCAGTACTTC. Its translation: CASSEVWGGSYEQYF.

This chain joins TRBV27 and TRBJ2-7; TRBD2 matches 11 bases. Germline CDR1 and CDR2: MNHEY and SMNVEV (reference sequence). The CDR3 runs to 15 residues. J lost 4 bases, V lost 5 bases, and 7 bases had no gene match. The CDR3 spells CASSNSGRGAYEQYF. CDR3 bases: TGTGCCAGCAGTAATAGCGGGAGGGGCGCGTACGAGCAGTACTTC.